The rows below give T cell receptor beta chains drawn from one sample of a study of CD8+ T cells in alopecia areata. Clones were sequenced by immunoSEQ multiplex PCR, and TCRdb holds only the in-frame ones, with some missing. This sample carries 200,000 to 250,000 clones, 66% of them seen once, and the ten largest clones take 0.95% to 1.5%. Sequencing used CD4+ T cells sorted from blood, obtained at week 44, from a patient treated with tofacitinib. These receptor sequences come from a human donor with alopecia areata. The CDR3 runs from the conserved cysteine through the conserved F or W. A D gene is named only where the DNA matches it firmly. Not all rows give a size; the values are once, few, many and, for expanded clones, a class.

TRBV19,TRBJ1-2,once,-,TGTGCCAGTAGCGAAAGTGGGTTCCGTCGGGATGGCTACACCTTC,CASSESGFRRDGYTF
TRBV29-1,TRBJ2-7,-,-,TGCAGCGTTGACTCCCTCGCCGGGGTGGGTGAGCAGTACTTC,CSVDSLAGVGEQYF
TRBV15,TRBJ1-4,once,TRBD1,TGTGCCACCAGCAGAGGAGGGACAGGAACTGAAAAACTGTTTTTT,CATSRGGTGTEKLFF
TRBV11-3,TRBJ1-1,-,-,TGTGCCAGCAGCCCTGGGGGGCAAGCGTTCACTGAAGCTTTCTTT,CASSPGGQAFTEAFF
TRBV30,TRBJ1-1,-,-,TGTGCCTGGAGTCCGACAGCCTCGGGGGGGGCTTTCTTT,CAWSPTASGGAFF
TRBV29-1,TRBJ2-1,few,-,TGCAGCGTTGTGCAGGACCCGTACGAGCAGTTCTTC,CSVVQDPYEQFF
TRBV30,TRBJ2-1,-,TRBD2,TGTGCCTGGAGTGCGATCACTCGGGGGGTAGGGCAGTTCTTC,CAWSAITRGVGQFF
TRBV29-1,TRBJ2-1,few,-,TGCAGCATTGGGGATTACAATGAGCAGTTCTTC,CSIGDYNEQFF
TRBV9,TRBJ1-2,-,TRBD1,TGTGCCAGCAGCGCCGGGGACAGTGCTAACTATGGCTACACCTTC,CASSAGDSANYGYTF
TRBV15,TRBJ1-6,-,-,TGTGCCACCACTCAAAGCTCCTATAATTCACCCCTCCACTTT,CATTQSSYNSPLHF
TRBV7-2,TRBJ2-1,-,-,TGTGCCAGCAGCTTAGCGGGACACACTGGGAATGAGCAGTTCTTC,CASSLAGHTGNEQFF
TRBV29-1,TRBJ1-2,-,-,TGCAGCGTTGAAGGACAGGATGCCGTCCTCCGGGATGGCTACACCTTC,CSVEGQDAVLRDGYTF
TRBV5-1,TRBJ2-7,-,TRBD1,TGCGCCAGCAGCTTAGACAGGGAGACCTACGAGCAGTACTTC,CASSLDRETYEQYF
TRBV27,TRBJ1-5,-,TRBD1,TGTGCCAGCCGATTACAGGGGGGAGGTCAGCCCCAGCATTTT,CASRLQGGGQPQHF
TRBV5-1,TRBJ1-1,few,TRBD1,TGCGCCAGCAGCTCCCAGACAGGGGAAGTCACTGAAGCTTTCTTT,CASSSQTGEVTEAFF
TRBV4-3,TRBJ2-4,-,-,TGCGCCAGCAGCCAAGATCCTGCGACTCCCAAAAACATTCAGTACTTC,CASSQDPATPKNIQYF
TRBV2,TRBJ2-2,few,-,TGTGCCAGCAGTGAATCTATGATGGGGACCGGGGAGCTGTTTTTT,CASSESMMGTGELFF
TRBV5-1,TRBJ1-3,few,-,TGCGCCAGCAGCGATAATCTAGGCTCTGGAAACACCATATATTTT,CASSDNLGSGNTIYF
TRBV5-4,TRBJ1-2,-,-,TGTGCCAGCAGCTCACCACAGGGCAACTATGGCTACACCTTC,CASSSPQGNYGYTF
TRBV7-3,TRBJ2-5,few,TRBD1,TGTGCCAGCAGCTTAACGACAGGGGGTCGGGAGACCCAGTACTTC,CASSLTTGGRETQYF
TRBV9,TRBJ1-2,-,-,TGTGCCAGCAGCGTGGGATCCGACCAGGGCTACACCTTC,CASSVGSDQGYTF
TRBV7-2,TRBJ1-5,-,-,TGTGCCAGCAGCTCGCAAGGGGGGGCGAGTCAGCCCCAGCATTTT,CASSSQGGASQPQHF
TRBV30,TRBJ1-2,-,-,TGTGCCTTTCAGGGTTTGAGTGGCTACACCTTC,CAFQGLSGYTF
TRBV27,TRBJ2-2,-,-,TGTGCCAGCAGTTTGGCCGGGGCTAACACCGGGGAGCTGTTTTTT,CASSLAGANTGELFF
TRBV30,TRBJ1-1,-,TRBD1,TGTGCCGCAAACAGGGGCGAAGCTTTCTTT,CAANRGEAFF
TRBV30,TRBJ2-3,-,-,TGTGCCTGGAGCCTCCCTGGGCCCTTGGGGGGCACAGATACGCAGTATTTT,CAWSLPGPLGGTDTQYF
TRBV6-5,TRBJ1-2,-,TRBD1,TGTGCCAGCCGTACTGGGACAGGGGATTATGGCTACACCTTC,CASRTGTGDYGYTF
TRBV29-1,TRBJ2-1,-,-,TGCAGCGGAAACTACCACAATGAGCAGTTCTTC,CSGNYHNEQFF
TRBV5-1,TRBJ2-7,-,-,TGCGCCAGCAGCTTTTTGGGAACCTACGAGCAGTACTTC,CASSFLGTYEQYF
TRBV7-2,TRBJ2-3,-,TRBD2,TGTGCCAGCAGCTTAGCACTAGCGGGGACAGATACGCAGTATTTT,CASSLALAGTDTQYF
TRBV29-1,TRBJ2-2,-,-,TGCAGCGTTGATCGACGTAGAACCGGGGAGCTGTTTTTT,CSVDRRRTGELFF
TRBV29-1,TRBJ1-2,-,-,TGCAGCGCCTCCCTAACGGGGGCCGCCTCTGGAGGCTACACCTTC,CSASLTGAASGGYTF
TRBV20-1,TRBJ1-2,-,-,TGCACTGCGACAGGTCACTATGGCTACACCTTC,CTATGHYGYTF
TRBV30,TRBJ1-1,-,-,TGTGCCTGGAAGAGGTTAGGGGCCGGCACTGAAGCTTTCTTT,CAWKRLGAGTEAFF
TRBV29-1,TRBJ2-7,few,-,TGCAGCGTTGGTGCGGGGGCCTCATACGAGCAGTACTTC,CSVGAGASYEQYF
TRBV29-1,TRBJ1-1,-,-,TGCAGCGTTACCGAGGCAGGGGAAGCTTTCTTT,CSVTEAGEAFF
TRBV7-2,TRBJ1-2,-,-,TGTGCCAGCAGCCGTCAAGGGGGGTACTATGGCTACACCTTC,CASSRQGGYYGYTF
TRBV11-3,TRBJ2-7,-,-,TGTGCCAGCAGCTCCCTGACGTCGACCTACGAGCAGTACTTC,CASSSLTSTYEQYF
TRBV10-3,TRBJ2-7,-,TRBD1,TGTGCCATCAGGAACCGGACAGGAAACTACGAGCAGTACTTC,CAIRNRTGNYEQYF
TRBV10-3,TRBJ1-1,-,-,TGTGCCATCGTTCCGACGGGGGGAACTGAAGCTTTCTTT,CAIVPTGGTEAFF
TRBV29-1,TRBJ2-5,few,TRBD2,TGCAGCGTTGAGATCTTAGCGGGGGTTCGAGAGACCCAGTACTTC,CSVEILAGVRETQYF